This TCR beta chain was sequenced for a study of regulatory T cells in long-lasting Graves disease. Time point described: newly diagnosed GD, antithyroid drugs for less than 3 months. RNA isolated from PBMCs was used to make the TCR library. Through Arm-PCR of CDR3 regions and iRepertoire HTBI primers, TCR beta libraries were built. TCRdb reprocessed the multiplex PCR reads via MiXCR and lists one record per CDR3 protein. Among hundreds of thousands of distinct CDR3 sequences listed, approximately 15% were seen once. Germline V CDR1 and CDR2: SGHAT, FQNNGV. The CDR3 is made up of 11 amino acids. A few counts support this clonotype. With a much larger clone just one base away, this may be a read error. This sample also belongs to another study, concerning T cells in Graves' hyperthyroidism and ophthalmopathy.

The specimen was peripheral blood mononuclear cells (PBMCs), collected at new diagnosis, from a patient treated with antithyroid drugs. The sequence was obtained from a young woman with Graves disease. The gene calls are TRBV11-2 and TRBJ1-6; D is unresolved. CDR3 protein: CANSHAGPLHF. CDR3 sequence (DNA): TGTGCCAACAGCCACGCCGGGCCCCTCCACTTT.